The subject of this entry is one T cell receptor beta chain. Produced via immunoSEQ multiplex PCR; TCRdb's table is partial and in-frame only. The sample comprises about 72,000 clones, 70% to 90% of which are singletons, and about 13% rests with the top ten. This entry is derived from a study of T cells in localized non-small cell lung cancer. Trimming took 6 bases from V and 1 from J, leaving 12 bases between them. This CDR3 contains 14 residues. The germline gives CDR1 SGHAT, CDR2 FQNNGV. This sequence originates from a female donor over 55 with stage I lung adenocarcinoma. The V gene is TRBV11-2, the J gene TRBJ1-2; D remains unclear. The starting material was peripheral blood, obtained before any cancer treatment. DNA for the CDR3: TGTGCCAGCAGTTTGGCGGGCTTTAACTATGGCTACACCTTC. It encodes CASSLAGFNYGYTF. The full variable domain, its missing parts supplied by reference TRBV11-2 and TRBJ1-2, is EAGVAQSPRYKIIEKRQSVAFWCNPISGHATLYWYQQILGQGPKLLIQFQNNGVVDDSQLPKDRFSAERLKGVDSTLKIQPAKLEDSAVYLCASSLAGFNYGYTFGSGTRLTVV.